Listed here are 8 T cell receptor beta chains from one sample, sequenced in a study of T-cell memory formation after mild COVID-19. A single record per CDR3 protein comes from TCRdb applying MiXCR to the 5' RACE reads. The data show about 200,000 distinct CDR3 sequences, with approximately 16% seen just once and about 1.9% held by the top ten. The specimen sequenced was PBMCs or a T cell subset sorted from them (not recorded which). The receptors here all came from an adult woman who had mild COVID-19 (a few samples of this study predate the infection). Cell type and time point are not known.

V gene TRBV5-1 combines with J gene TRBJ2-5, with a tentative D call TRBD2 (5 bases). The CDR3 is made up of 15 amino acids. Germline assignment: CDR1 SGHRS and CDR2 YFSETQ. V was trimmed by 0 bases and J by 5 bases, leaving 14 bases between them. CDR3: CASSLVTSLGETQYF. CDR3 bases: TGCGCCAGCAGCTTGGTAACTAGTCTTGGCGAGACCCAGTACTTC.

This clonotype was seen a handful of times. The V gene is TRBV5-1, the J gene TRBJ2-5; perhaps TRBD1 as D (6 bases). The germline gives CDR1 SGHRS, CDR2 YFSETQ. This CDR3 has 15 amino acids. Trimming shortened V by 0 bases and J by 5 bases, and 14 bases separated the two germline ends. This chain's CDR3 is CASSLGGRGRETQYF. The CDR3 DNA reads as TGCGCCAGCAGCTTGGGGGGCAGGGGACGGGAGACCCAGTACTTC.

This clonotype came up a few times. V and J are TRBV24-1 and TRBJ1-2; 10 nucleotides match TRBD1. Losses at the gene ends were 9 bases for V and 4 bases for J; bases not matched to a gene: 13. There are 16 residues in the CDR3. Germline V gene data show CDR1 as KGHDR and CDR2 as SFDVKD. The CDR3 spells CATFGTGALHFYGYTF. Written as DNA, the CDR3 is TGTGCCACCTTTGGGACAGGGGCGCTCCACTTCTATGGCTACACCTTC.

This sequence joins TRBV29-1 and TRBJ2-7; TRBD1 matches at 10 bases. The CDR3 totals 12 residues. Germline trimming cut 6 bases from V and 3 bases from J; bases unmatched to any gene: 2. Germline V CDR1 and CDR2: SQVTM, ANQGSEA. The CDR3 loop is CSVRTGGYEQYF. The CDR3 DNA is TGCAGCGTCCGGACAGGGGGCTACGAGCAGTACTTC.

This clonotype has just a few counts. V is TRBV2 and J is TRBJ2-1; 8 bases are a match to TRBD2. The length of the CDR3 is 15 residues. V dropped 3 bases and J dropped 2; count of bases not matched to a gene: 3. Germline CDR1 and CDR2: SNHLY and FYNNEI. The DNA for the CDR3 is TGTGCCAGCAGTGAGGGGCGGGGGGCCTACAATGAGCAGTTCTTC. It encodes CASSEGRGAYNEQFF.

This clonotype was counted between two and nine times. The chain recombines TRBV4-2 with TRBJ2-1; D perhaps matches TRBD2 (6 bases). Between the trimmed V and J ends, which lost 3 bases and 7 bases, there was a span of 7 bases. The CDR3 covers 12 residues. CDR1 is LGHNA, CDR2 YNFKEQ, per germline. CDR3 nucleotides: TGTGCCAGCAGCCAGGCGGGAAATGAGCAGTTCTTC. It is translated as CASSQAGNEQFF.

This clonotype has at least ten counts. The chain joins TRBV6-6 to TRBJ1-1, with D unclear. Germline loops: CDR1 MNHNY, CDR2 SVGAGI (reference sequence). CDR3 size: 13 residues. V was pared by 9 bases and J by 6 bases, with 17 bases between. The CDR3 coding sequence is TGTGCCAGTAAAGCTCCCGCCGAGGCTGAAGCTTTCTTT. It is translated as CASKAPAEAEAFF.

The CDR3, as DNA: TGTGCCAGCAGCCAAGCCGGGACCGAGGGTTCCGATACGCAGTATTTT. Its protein product is CASSQAGTEGSDTQYF. This rearrangement joins TRBV4-2 to TRBJ2-3; D possibly uses TRBD1 or TRBD2 (5 bases each). The CDR3 runs 16 residues. Between the trimmed V and J ends, which lost 1 base and 6 bases, there was a span of 17 bases. CDR1 LGHNA and CDR2 YNFKEQ come from the germline V gene.